These T cell receptor beta chains were read from a single sample in a study of shared clonotypes between healthy human individuals. Generated by immunoSEQ multiplex PCR, the TCRdb table keeps only in-frame clones and is missing some. The profile shows 2,500,000 or so clones, 93% of them singletons. Sequenced input: naive CD4+ T cells from PBMCs. The receptors derive from a man aged 18-30 years in good health. Some clones in this sample may be carry-over from other donors' samples. Both conserved end residues are part of each CDR3. The order of the fields is clone size, D gene, J gene, V gene, CDR3 protein, CDR3 DNA. A D gene is named only where the DNA matches it firmly. The size entry is marked missing in some rows and otherwise reads once, few, many or a size class.

clone size: -; D gene: TRBD2; J gene: TRBJ2-1; V gene: TRBV7-9; CDR3 protein: CASSPIAGRGEQFF; CDR3 DNA: TGTGCCAGCAGCCCCATAGCGGGAAGGGGTGAGCAGTTCTTC
clone size: -; D gene: -; J gene: TRBJ2-7; V gene: TRBV29-1; CDR3 protein: CSVNLGYEQYF; CDR3 DNA: TGCAGCGTTAATTTGGGTTACGAGCAGTACTTC
clone size: once; D gene: -; J gene: TRBJ2-5; V gene: TRBV9; CDR3 protein: CASSDPGGTQYF; CDR3 DNA: TGTGCCAGCAGCGACCCTGGGGGGACCCAGTACTTC
clone size: -; D gene: -; J gene: TRBJ1-6; V gene: TRBV10-3; CDR3 protein: CAISDRVNSPLHF; CDR3 DNA: TGTGCCATCAGTGACAGGGTAAATTCACCCCTCCACTTT
clone size: -; D gene: -; J gene: TRBJ1-4; V gene: TRBV5-1; CDR3 protein: CASSLGSGNEKLFF; CDR3 DNA: TGCGCCAGCAGCTTAGGGTCCGGGAATGAAAAACTGTTTTTT
clone size: -; D gene: -; J gene: TRBJ1-1; V gene: TRBV7-6; CDR3 protein: CASSLASTQPTEAFF; CDR3 DNA: TGTGCCAGCAGCTTAGCGTCCACGCAGCCCACTGAAGCTTTCTTT
clone size: -; D gene: -; J gene: TRBJ2-7; V gene: TRBV15; CDR3 protein: CATSRGFREQYF; CDR3 DNA: TGTGCCACCAGCAGAGGGTTTCGGGAGCAGTACTTC
clone size: -; D gene: -; J gene: TRBJ1-6; V gene: TRBV30; CDR3 protein: CAWSVQATGPLHF; CDR3 DNA: TGTGCCTGGAGTGTACAGGCCACGGGACCCCTCCACTTT
clone size: -; D gene: -; J gene: TRBJ1-5; V gene: TRBV19; CDR3 protein: CASRREDYQPQHF; CDR3 DNA: TGTGCCAGTAGAAGGGAAGATTATCAGCCCCAGCATTTT
clone size: -; D gene: TRBD2; J gene: TRBJ2-1; V gene: TRBV5-6; CDR3 protein: CASSLVEREGREQFF; CDR3 DNA: TGTGCCAGCAGCTTAGTTGAGAGGGAGGGCCGTGAGCAGTTCTTC
clone size: -; D gene: TRBD2; J gene: TRBJ2-7; V gene: TRBV6-5; CDR3 protein: CASSYSDSGSSYF; CDR3 DNA: TGTGCCAGCAGTTACTCGGACAGCGGGAGTTCATACTTC
clone size: -; D gene: TRBD2; J gene: TRBJ2-1; V gene: TRBV5-1; CDR3 protein: CASSLYPAGGYNEQFF; CDR3 DNA: TGCGCCAGCAGCTTGTATCCAGCGGGGGGCTACAATGAGCAGTTCTTC
clone size: -; D gene: -; J gene: TRBJ1-1; V gene: TRBV7-9; CDR3 protein: CASSLWRGMGTEAFF; CDR3 DNA: TGTGCCAGCAGCTTATGGCGGGGGATGGGCACTGAAGCTTTCTTT
clone size: -; D gene: -; J gene: TRBJ1-1; V gene: TRBV9; CDR3 protein: CASSVGGAGLNTEAFF; CDR3 DNA: TGTGCCAGCAGCGTAGGAGGGGCAGGGCTGAACACTGAAGCTTTCTTT
clone size: -; D gene: -; J gene: TRBJ2-1; V gene: TRBV29-1; CDR3 protein: CSLGNNEQFF; CDR3 DNA: TGCAGCTTGGGCAACAATGAGCAGTTCTTC
clone size: -; D gene: -; J gene: TRBJ2-7; V gene: TRBV7-3; CDR3 protein: CASSLSRGGYEQYF; CDR3 DNA: TGTGCCAGCAGCTTAAGCAGGGGCGGTTACGAGCAGTACTTC
clone size: -; D gene: -; J gene: TRBJ1-1; V gene: TRBV5-1; CDR3 protein: CASSFTGQGNTEAFF; CDR3 DNA: TGCGCCAGCAGCTTCACGGGACAAGGAAACACTGAAGCTTTCTTT
clone size: -; D gene: TRBD1; J gene: TRBJ2-5; V gene: TRBV30; CDR3 protein: CAWRGTGLYQETQYF; CDR3 DNA: TGTGCCTGGAGAGGGACAGGGCTGTACCAAGAGACCCAGTACTTC
clone size: -; D gene: -; J gene: TRBJ2-7; V gene: TRBV4-3; CDR3 protein: CASSQELSTAYEQYF; CDR3 DNA: TGCGCCAGCAGCCAAGAGTTAAGCACCGCCTACGAGCAGTACTTC
clone size: -; D gene: TRBD1; J gene: TRBJ2-2; V gene: TRBV19; CDR3 protein: CASSIQTGGGELFF; CDR3 DNA: TGTGCCAGTAGTATCCAGACAGGGGGCGGGGAGCTGTTTTTT
clone size: -; D gene: TRBD1; J gene: TRBJ1-5; V gene: TRBV11-2; CDR3 protein: CASSSGGSQPQHF; CDR3 DNA: TGTGCCAGCAGCTCAGGGGGGTCTCAGCCCCAGCATTTT
clone size: -; D gene: TRBD1; J gene: TRBJ2-5; V gene: TRBV28; CDR3 protein: CASSLPGQGAKTQYF; CDR3 DNA: TGTGCCAGCAGTTTACCGGGACAGGGGGCAAAGACCCAGTACTTC
clone size: -; D gene: TRBD2; J gene: TRBJ2-7; V gene: TRBV5-1; CDR3 protein: CASSSGLADSYEQYF; CDR3 DNA: TGCGCCAGCAGCTCCGGACTAGCGGACTCCTACGAGCAGTACTTC
clone size: once; D gene: -; J gene: TRBJ2-1; V gene: TRBV2; CDR3 protein: CASSEGRRNEQFF; CDR3 DNA: TGTGCCAGCAGTGAAGGGAGGCGGAATGAGCAGTTCTTC
clone size: -; D gene: TRBD2; J gene: TRBJ2-5; V gene: TRBV28; CDR3 protein: CASSLEVGLADQETQYF; CDR3 DNA: TGTGCCAGCAGTTTAGAGGTAGGGCTAGCGGATCAAGAGACCCAGTACTTC
clone size: -; D gene: -; J gene: TRBJ2-2; V gene: TRBV28; CDR3 protein: CASRPSGTRRVAGELFF; CDR3 DNA: TGTGCCAGCAGGCCGTCCGGGACCCGCCGGGTGGCCGGGGAGCTGTTTTTT
clone size: -; D gene: -; J gene: TRBJ1-4; V gene: TRBV28; CDR3 protein: CASSPGGGGRSEKLFF; CDR3 DNA: TGTGCCAGCAGCCCCGGGGGGGGAGGGAGGAGTGAAAAACTGTTTTTT
clone size: -; D gene: TRBD2; J gene: TRBJ2-3; V gene: TRBV11-2; CDR3 protein: CASSPSRGGGTQYF; CDR3 DNA: TGTGCCAGCAGCCCCTCCCGGGGGGGAGGTACGCAGTATTTT
clone size: -; D gene: -; J gene: TRBJ1-2; V gene: TRBV30; CDR3 protein: CAWSPGANYGYTF; CDR3 DNA: TGTGCCTGGAGCCCCGGGGCTAACTATGGCTACACCTTC
clone size: few; D gene: -; J gene: TRBJ2-2; V gene: TRBV28; CDR3 protein: CASSRYNTGELFF; CDR3 DNA: TGTGCCAGCAGTAGGTACAACACCGGGGAGCTGTTTTTT
clone size: -; D gene: -; J gene: TRBJ2-5; V gene: TRBV25-1; CDR3 protein: CASSRVGGQETQYF; CDR3 DNA: TGTGCCAGCAGCCGAGTTGGGGGCCAAGAGACCCAGTACTTC
clone size: -; D gene: -; J gene: TRBJ2-7; V gene: TRBV21-1; CDR3 protein: CASSKTEAVSCYEQYF; CDR3 DNA: TGTGCCAGCAGCAAAACGGAGGCGGTATCCTGCTACGAGCAGTACTTC
clone size: -; D gene: -; J gene: TRBJ2-7; V gene: TRBV7-3; CDR3 protein: CASSEQGDEQYF; CDR3 DNA: TGTGCCAGCAGCGAACAGGGCGACGAGCAGTACTTC
clone size: -; D gene: TRBD1; J gene: TRBJ1-1; V gene: TRBV15; CDR3 protein: CATAPRTGRMNTEAFF; CDR3 DNA: TGTGCCACCGCCCCTAGGACAGGGAGGATGAACACTGAAGCTTTCTTT
clone size: -; D gene: -; J gene: TRBJ2-7; V gene: TRBV7-9; CDR3 protein: CASAFGGNEQYF; CDR3 DNA: TGTGCCAGCGCATTCGGAGGGAATGAGCAGTACTTC
clone size: -; D gene: TRBD1; J gene: TRBJ1-2; V gene: TRBV19; CDR3 protein: CASSIGAGTGGINYGYTF; CDR3 DNA: TGTGCCAGTAGTATAGGCGCAGGGACAGGGGGTATTAACTATGGCTACACCTTC
clone size: -; D gene: TRBD1; J gene: TRBJ2-3; V gene: TRBV9; CDR3 protein: CASSVRDREITDTQYF; CDR3 DNA: TGTGCCAGCAGCGTCCGGGACAGGGAAATCACAGATACGCAGTATTTT
clone size: -; D gene: TRBD2; J gene: TRBJ2-7; V gene: TRBV28; CDR3 protein: CASSQNPGLTFSYEQYF; CDR3 DNA: TGTGCCAGCAGTCAGAACCCGGGACTAACCTTCTCCTACGAGCAGTACTTC
clone size: -; D gene: TRBD1; J gene: TRBJ1-5; V gene: TRBV28; CDR3 protein: CASRGTGGYYSNQPQHF; CDR3 DNA: TGTGCCAGCAGGGGGACAGGGGGGTACTATAGCAATCAGCCCCAGCATTTT
clone size: -; D gene: -; J gene: TRBJ2-4; V gene: TRBV7-2; CDR3 protein: CASSFGGGSIQYF; CDR3 DNA: TGTGCCAGCAGCTTCGGTGGGGGAAGCATTCAGTACTTC
clone size: -; D gene: -; J gene: TRBJ2-5; V gene: TRBV5-8; CDR3 protein: CASSLLGDSETQYF; CDR3 DNA: TGTGCCAGCAGCTTGCTAGGGGATTCAGAGACCCAGTACTTC
clone size: -; D gene: -; J gene: TRBJ1-1; V gene: TRBV18; CDR3 protein: CASSPGRGLGTEAFF; CDR3 DNA: TGTGCCAGCTCACCAGGGAGGGGGTTGGGCACTGAAGCTTTCTTT
clone size: -; D gene: -; J gene: TRBJ1-1; V gene: TRBV6-5; CDR3 protein: CASSYSRRVSTEAFF; CDR3 DNA: TGTGCCAGCAGTTACTCGAGGAGGGTTTCGACTGAAGCTTTTTTT
clone size: once; D gene: TRBD2; J gene: TRBJ2-2; V gene: TRBV18; CDR3 protein: CASSPPSGRATGELFF; CDR3 DNA: TGTGCCAGCTCACCACCAAGCGGGAGGGCAACCGGGGAGCTGTTTTTT
clone size: -; D gene: -; J gene: TRBJ2-3; V gene: TRBV7-2; CDR3 protein: CASSLERGGLGTQYF; CDR3 DNA: TGTGCCAGCAGCTTAGAAAGAGGGGGGCTGGGTACGCAGTATTTT
clone size: -; D gene: -; J gene: TRBJ2-5; V gene: TRBV28; CDR3 protein: CASSLTASQETQYF; CDR3 DNA: TGTGCCAGCAGTTTGACGGCTAGCCAAGAGACCCAGTACTTC
clone size: -; D gene: -; J gene: TRBJ2-3; V gene: TRBV11-2; CDR3 protein: CASSEGGTDTQYF; CDR3 DNA: TGTGCCAGCAGCGAGGGGGGTACGGATACGCAGTATTTT
clone size: -; D gene: TRBD2; J gene: TRBJ2-5; V gene: TRBV25-1; CDR3 protein: CASSDRTSYQETQYF; CDR3 DNA: TGTGCCAGCAGTGACCGGACTAGCTACCAAGAGACCCAGTACTTC
clone size: -; D gene: TRBD1; J gene: TRBJ2-1; V gene: TRBV7-9; CDR3 protein: CASSRRFGQGDNEQFF; CDR3 DNA: TGTGCCAGCAGCCGCCGGTTTGGACAGGGAGACAATGAGCAGTTCTTC
clone size: -; D gene: TRBD1; J gene: TRBJ1-4; V gene: TRBV11-1; CDR3 protein: CASSSGQGYEKLFF; CDR3 DNA: TGTGCCAGCAGCTCGGGACAGGGGTATGAAAAACTGTTTTTT
clone size: -; D gene: -; J gene: TRBJ2-3; V gene: TRBV7-9; CDR3 protein: CASSPGITPSTDTQYF; CDR3 DNA: TGTGCCAGCAGCCCAGGGATAACGCCTAGCACAGATACGCAGTATTTT
clone size: -; D gene: TRBD2; J gene: TRBJ2-1; V gene: TRBV27; CDR3 protein: CASSFGTSGRTRNEQFF; CDR3 DNA: TGTGCCAGCAGTTTCGGGACTAGCGGGAGGACTCGTAATGAGCAGTTCTTC
clone size: -; D gene: -; J gene: TRBJ1-2; V gene: TRBV14; CDR3 protein: CASSQDQQWYGYTF; CDR3 DNA: TGTGCCAGCAGCCAAGATCAACAGTGGTATGGCTACACCTTC
clone size: -; D gene: -; J gene: TRBJ2-2; V gene: TRBV5-1; CDR3 protein: CASTWGRDTGELFF; CDR3 DNA: TGCGCCAGCACGTGGGGCAGAGACACCGGGGAGCTGTTTTTT
clone size: -; D gene: -; J gene: TRBJ2-5; V gene: TRBV10-3; CDR3 protein: CAISEYGAEETQYF; CDR3 DNA: TGTGCCATCAGTGAATATGGGGCAGAAGAGACCCAGTACTTC
clone size: -; D gene: -; J gene: TRBJ1-3; V gene: TRBV18; CDR3 protein: CASSPVTDSGNTIYF; CDR3 DNA: TGTGCCAGCTCACCGGTGACAGACTCTGGAAACACCATATATTTT
clone size: -; D gene: -; J gene: TRBJ1-1; V gene: TRBV5-1; CDR3 protein: CASSLTGRNTEAFF; CDR3 DNA: TGCGCCAGCAGCTTAACAGGGCGGAACACTGAAGCTTTCTTT
clone size: -; D gene: -; J gene: TRBJ2-1; V gene: TRBV4-2; CDR3 protein: CASSQVGLAGSYNEQFF; CDR3 DNA: TGTGCCAGCAGCCAAGTAGGGTTGGCGGGCTCCTACAATGAGCAGTTCTTC
clone size: -; D gene: TRBD1; J gene: TRBJ1-5; V gene: TRBV28; CDR3 protein: CASSPGTASYSNQPQHF; CDR3 DNA: TGTGCCAGCAGTCCCGGGACAGCGAGTTATAGCAATCAGCCCCAGCATTTT
clone size: -; D gene: -; J gene: TRBJ1-4; V gene: TRBV7-9; CDR3 protein: CASSLSGYEKLFF; CDR3 DNA: TGTGCCAGCAGCTTATCGGGGTACGAAAAACTGTTTTTT